The present T cell receptor (beta chain) was sequenced within a study of cytomegalovirus exposure and HLA in healthy donors. Germline V gene sequence: CDR1 SQVTM, CDR2 ANQGSEA. The CDR3 covers 14 residues. V trimming: 7 bases; J trimming: 4 bases; junction bases outside the gene matches: 13. The primer mix had 60 Vbeta and 13 Jbeta primers. Profiled with immunoSEQ multiplex PCR; TCRdb holds only in-frame clones, not every one. The table lists some 200,000 clones, 55% to 65% of them singletons. The genes are TRBV29-1 and TRBJ2-7, with TRBD1 identical over 7 bases. Sequenced material: PBMCs. The sequence derives from a man in his forties in good health and CMV-seronegative. CDR3 amino acids: CSAAPDRSSYEQYF. DNA of the CDR3: TGCAGCGCCGCTCCGGACAGGAGTTCGTACGAGCAGTACTTC.